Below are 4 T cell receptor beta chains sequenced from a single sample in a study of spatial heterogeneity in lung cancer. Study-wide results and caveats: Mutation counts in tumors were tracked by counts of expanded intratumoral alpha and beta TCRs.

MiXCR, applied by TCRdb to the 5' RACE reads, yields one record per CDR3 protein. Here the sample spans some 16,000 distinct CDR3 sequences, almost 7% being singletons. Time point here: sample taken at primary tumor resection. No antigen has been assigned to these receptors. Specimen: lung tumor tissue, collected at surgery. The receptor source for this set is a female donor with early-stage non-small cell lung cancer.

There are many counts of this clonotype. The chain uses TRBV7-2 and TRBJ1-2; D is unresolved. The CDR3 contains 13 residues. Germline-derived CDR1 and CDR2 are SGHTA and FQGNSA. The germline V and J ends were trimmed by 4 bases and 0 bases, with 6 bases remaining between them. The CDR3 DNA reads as TGTGCCAGCAGCTCAAGGGCTAACTATGGCTACACCTTC. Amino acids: CASSSRANYGYTF.

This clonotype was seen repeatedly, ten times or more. CDR3 DNA sequence: TGTGCCAGCAGCGCCGGCACGGGACAGGGTAGTCAGTACACTGAAGCTTTCTTT. Encoded protein: CASSAGTGQGSQYTEAFF. This sequence joins TRBV6-6 and TRBJ1-1, with 9 positions matching TRBD1. Looked up from germline, CDR1 is MNHNY and CDR2 is SVGAGI (reference sequence). The junction had 17 bases not matched to a gene; V was cut back by 6 bases and J by 3 bases. The CDR3 sequence is 18 residues long.

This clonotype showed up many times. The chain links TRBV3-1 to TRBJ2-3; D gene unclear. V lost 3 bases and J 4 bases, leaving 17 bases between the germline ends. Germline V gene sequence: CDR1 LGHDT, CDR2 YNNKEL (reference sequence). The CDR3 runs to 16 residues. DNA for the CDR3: TGTGCCAGCAGCCAGCCATTAGGGTTACGCGCAGATACGCAGTATTTT. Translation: CASSQPLGLRADTQYF.

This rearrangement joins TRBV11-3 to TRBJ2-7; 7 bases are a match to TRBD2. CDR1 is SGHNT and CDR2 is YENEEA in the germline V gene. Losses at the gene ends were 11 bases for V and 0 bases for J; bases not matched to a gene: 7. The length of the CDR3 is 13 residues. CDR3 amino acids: CAGRGGSSYEQYF. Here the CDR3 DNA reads TGTGCCGGAAGGGGCGGGAGCTCCTACGAGCAGTACTTC.